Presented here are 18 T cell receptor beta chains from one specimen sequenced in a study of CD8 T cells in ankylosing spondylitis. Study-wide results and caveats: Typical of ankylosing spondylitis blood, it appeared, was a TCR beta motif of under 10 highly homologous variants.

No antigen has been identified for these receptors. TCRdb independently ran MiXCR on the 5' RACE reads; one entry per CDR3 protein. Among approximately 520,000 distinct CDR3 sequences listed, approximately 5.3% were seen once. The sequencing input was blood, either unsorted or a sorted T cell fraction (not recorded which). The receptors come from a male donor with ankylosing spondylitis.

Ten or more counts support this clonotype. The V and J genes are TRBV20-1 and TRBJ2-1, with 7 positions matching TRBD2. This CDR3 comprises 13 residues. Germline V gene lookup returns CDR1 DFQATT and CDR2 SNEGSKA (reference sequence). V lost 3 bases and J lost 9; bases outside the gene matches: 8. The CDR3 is CSASPGTNIEQFF. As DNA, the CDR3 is TGCAGTGCTAGTCCAGGGACTAATATTGAGCAGTTCTTC.

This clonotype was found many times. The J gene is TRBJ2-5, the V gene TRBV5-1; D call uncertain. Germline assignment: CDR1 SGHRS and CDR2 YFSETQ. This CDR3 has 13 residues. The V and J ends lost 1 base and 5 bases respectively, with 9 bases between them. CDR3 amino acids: CASSLNLPETQYF. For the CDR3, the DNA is TGCGCCAGCAGCTTGAACCTCCCGGAGACCCAGTACTTC. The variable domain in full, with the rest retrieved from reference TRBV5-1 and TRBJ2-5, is KAGVTQTPRYLIKTRGQQVTLSCSPISGHRSVSWYQQTPGQGLQFLFEYFSETQRNKGNFPGRFSGRQFSNSRSEMNVSTLELGDSALYLCASSLNLPETQYFGPGTRLLVL.

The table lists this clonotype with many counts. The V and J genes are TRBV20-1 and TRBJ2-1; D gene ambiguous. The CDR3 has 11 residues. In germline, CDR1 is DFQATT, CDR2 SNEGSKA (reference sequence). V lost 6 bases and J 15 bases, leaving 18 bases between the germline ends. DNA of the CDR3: TGCAGTGCGAGCCGGGCCAAACGGCGGTTCTTC. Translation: CSASRAKRRFF.

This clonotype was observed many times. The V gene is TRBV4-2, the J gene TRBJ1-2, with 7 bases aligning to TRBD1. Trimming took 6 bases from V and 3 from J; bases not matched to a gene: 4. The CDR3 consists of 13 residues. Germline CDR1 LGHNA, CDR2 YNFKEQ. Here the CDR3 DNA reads TGTGCCAGCAGTCACGACAGGGACTATGGCTACACCTTC. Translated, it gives CASSHDRDYGYTF.

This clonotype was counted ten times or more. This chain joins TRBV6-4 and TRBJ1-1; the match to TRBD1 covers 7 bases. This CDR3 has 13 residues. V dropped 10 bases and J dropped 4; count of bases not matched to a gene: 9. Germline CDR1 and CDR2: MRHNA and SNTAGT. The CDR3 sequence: CATRTGEGTEAFF. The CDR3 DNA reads TGTGCCACCAGAACAGGGGAGGGCACTGAAGCTTTCTTT.

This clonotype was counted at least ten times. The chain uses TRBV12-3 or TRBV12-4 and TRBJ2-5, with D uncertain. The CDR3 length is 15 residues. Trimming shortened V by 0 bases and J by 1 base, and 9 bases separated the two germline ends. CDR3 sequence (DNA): TGTGCCAGCAGTTTAGCAGGGTTGACCCAAGAGACCCAGTACTTC. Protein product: CASSLAGLTQETQYF.

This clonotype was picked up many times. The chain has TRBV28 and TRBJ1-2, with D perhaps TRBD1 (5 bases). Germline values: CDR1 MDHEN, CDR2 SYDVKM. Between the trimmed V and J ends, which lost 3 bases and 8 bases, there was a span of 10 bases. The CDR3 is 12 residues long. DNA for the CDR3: TGTGCCAGCAGTTTGGGGACGAAGGGCTACACCTTC. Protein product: CASSLGTKGYTF.

CDR3 coding DNA: TGTGCCTGGAGTAGCCGTCTCGGAGATACGCAGTATTTT. Residues: CAWSSRLGDTQYF. V is TRBV30 and J is TRBJ2-3; D uncertain. The CDR3 has 13 residues. Trimming shortened V by 2 bases and J by 5 bases, and 11 bases separated the two germline ends. Germline V gene sequence: CDR1 GTSNPN, CDR2 SVGIG (reference sequence). The full variable domain, completed using reference TRBV30 and TRBJ2-3, is SQTIHQWPATLVQPVGSPLSLECTVEGTSNPNLYWYRQAAGRGLQLLFYSVGIGQISSEVPQNLSASRPQDRQFILSSKKLLLSDSGFYLCAWSSRLGDTQYFGPGTRLTVL.

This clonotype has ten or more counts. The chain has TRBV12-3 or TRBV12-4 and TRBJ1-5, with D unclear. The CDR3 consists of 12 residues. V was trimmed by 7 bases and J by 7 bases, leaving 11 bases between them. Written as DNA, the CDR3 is TGTGCCAGCACCAAAGATTGGCAGCCCCAGCATTTT. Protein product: CASTKDWQPQHF.

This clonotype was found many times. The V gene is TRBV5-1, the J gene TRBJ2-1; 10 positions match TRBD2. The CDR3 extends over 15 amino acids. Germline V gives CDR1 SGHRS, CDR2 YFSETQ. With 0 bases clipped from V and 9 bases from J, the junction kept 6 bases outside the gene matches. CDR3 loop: CASSLELAGYGEQFF. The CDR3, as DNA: TGCGCCAGCAGCTTGGAACTAGCGGGATACGGTGAGCAGTTCTTC.

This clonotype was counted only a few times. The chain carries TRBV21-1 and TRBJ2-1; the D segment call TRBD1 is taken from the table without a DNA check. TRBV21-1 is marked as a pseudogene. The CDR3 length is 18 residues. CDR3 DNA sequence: TGTGCCAGCAGCAAAGCCCGGGACAGGGCACCACCCAACAATGAGCAGTTCTTC. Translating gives CASSKARDRAPPNNEQFF.

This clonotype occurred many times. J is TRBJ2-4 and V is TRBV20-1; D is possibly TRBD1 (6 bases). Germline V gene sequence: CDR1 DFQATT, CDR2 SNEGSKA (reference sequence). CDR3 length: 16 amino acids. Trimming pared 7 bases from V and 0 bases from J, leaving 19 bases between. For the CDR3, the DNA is TGCAGTGTCGGACGGCAGGGGCTTCTAGCCAAAAACATTCAGTACTTC. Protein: CSVGRQGLLAKNIQYF.

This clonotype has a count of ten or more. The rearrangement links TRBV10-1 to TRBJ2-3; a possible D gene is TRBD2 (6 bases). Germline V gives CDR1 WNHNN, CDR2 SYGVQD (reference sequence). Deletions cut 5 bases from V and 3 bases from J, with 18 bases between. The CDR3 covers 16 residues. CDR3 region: CASSPVQGGGTDTQYF. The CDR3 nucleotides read TGCGCCAGCAGTCCCGTGCAGGGTGGGGGGACAGATACGCAGTATTTT.

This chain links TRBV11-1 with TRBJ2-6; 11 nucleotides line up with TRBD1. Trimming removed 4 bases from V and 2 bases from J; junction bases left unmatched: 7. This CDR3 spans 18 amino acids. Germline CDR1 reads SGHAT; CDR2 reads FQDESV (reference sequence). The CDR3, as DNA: TGTGCCAGCAGCTCCGCGTGGGACAGGGGGACTGGGGCCAACGTCCTGACTTTC. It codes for CASSSAWDRGTGANVLTF.

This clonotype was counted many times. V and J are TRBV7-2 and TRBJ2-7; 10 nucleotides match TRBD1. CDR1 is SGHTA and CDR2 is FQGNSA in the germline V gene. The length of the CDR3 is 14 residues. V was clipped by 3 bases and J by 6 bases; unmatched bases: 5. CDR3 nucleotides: TGTGCCAGCAGCTTCCGGGACAGGGGACGCGAGCAGTACTTC. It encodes CASSFRDRGREQYF.

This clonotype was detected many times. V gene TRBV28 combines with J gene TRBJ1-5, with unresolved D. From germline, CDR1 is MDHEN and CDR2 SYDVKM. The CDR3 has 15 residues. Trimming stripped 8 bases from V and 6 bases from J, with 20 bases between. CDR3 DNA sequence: TGTGCCAGCCATCCCTTCGGACCCCAAATTCAGCCCCAGCATTTT. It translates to CASHPFGPQIQPQHF.

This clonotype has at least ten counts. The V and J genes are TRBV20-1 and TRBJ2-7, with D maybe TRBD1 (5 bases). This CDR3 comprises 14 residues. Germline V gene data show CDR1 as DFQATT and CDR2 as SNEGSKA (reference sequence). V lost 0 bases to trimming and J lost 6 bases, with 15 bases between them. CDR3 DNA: TGCAGTGCTAGAGATGGCGGCAGGGTAGTCGAGCAGTACTTC. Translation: CSARDGGRVVEQYF.

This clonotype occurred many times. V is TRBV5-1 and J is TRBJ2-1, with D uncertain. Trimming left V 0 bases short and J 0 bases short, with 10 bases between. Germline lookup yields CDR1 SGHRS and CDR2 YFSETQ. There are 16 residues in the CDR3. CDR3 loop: CASSLDGPSSYNEQFF. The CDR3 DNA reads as TGCGCCAGCAGCTTGGACGGGCCAAGCTCCTACAATGAGCAGTTCTTC.